The present TCR beta chain was sequenced within a study of T cell therapy after organ transplantation. Here immunoSEQ multiplex PCR was the method, and the copy in TCRdb shows in-frame clones only, minus some. The table shows 51,000 or so clones, with 94% occurring only once. The CDR3 runs 15 residues. V dropped 5 bases and J dropped 9 bases, with 17 bases sitting between them. Germline-derived CDR1 and CDR2 are MNHEY and SMNVEV (reference sequence). In the case of this clone: Its matching antigen is unknown.

The chain couples TRBV27 to TRBJ1-6, with TRBD1 as a possible D gene (6 bases). The origin of this receptor is a human patient who had received a solid organ transplant and had CMV disease. Sequencing used CD8+ T cells from blood, obtained before autologous CMV-specific T cell therapy. This CDR3 is CASSPAGTLSSPLHF. The CDR3 nucleotides are TGTGCCAGCAGTCCCGCCGGGACATTAAGTTCACCCCTCCACTTT.